These T cell receptor beta chains were read from a single sample in a study of shared clonotypes between healthy human individuals. Sequenced by immunoSEQ multiplex PCR; TCRdb stores in-frame clones only, minus some. The sample lists approximately 840,000 clones, around 96% occurring once. The specimen sequenced was naive CD8+ T cells sorted from blood. These receptors originate from a man aged 25-45 years in good health. CDR3s include the opening cysteine and the closing phenylalanine or tryptophan. The D gene is left open where the match is weak. For some rows the clone size is stated as once, few or many, or as a class when expanded; others skip it.

len: 16
d_gene: NA
v_gene: TRBV7-8
abundance: NA
j_gene: TRBJ2-7
CDR3nt: TGTGCCAGCACTCAGCCAGAGGGGAGGCATGCCTACGAGCAGTACTTC
CDR3aa: CASTQPEGRHAYEQYF

len: 15
d_gene: NA
v_gene: TRBV5-4
abundance: once
j_gene: TRBJ2-5
CDR3nt: TGTGCCAGCAGCTTGCCAGGGACGGGAGAGGAGACCCAGTACTTC
CDR3aa: CASSLPGTGEETQYF

len: 16
d_gene: TRBD1
v_gene: TRBV7-7
abundance: NA
j_gene: TRBJ2-1
CDR3nt: TGTGCCAGCAGCTTAGGGCACGGGACAGGTCTAAATGAGCAGTTCTTC
CDR3aa: CASSLGHGTGLNEQFF

len: 13
d_gene: NA
v_gene: TRBV10-1
abundance: NA
j_gene: TRBJ2-7
CDR3nt: TGCGCCAGCAGTGAGCGGACAACCGACGAGCAGTACTTC
CDR3aa: CASSERTTDEQYF

len: 13
d_gene: NA
v_gene: TRBV5-1
abundance: NA
j_gene: TRBJ2-1
CDR3nt: TGCGCCAGCAGGGCGGAACAAAACAATGAGCAGTTCTTC
CDR3aa: CASRAEQNNEQFF

len: 10
d_gene: NA
v_gene: TRBV2
abundance: NA
j_gene: TRBJ2-7
CDR3nt: TGTGCCAGTCAGGGTTACGAGCAGTACTTC
CDR3aa: CASQGYEQYF

len: 12
d_gene: NA
v_gene: TRBV7-2
abundance: NA
j_gene: TRBJ2-3
CDR3nt: TGTGCCAGCAGTTACACCTTGGATACGCAGTATTTT
CDR3aa: CASSYTLDTQYF

len: 17
d_gene: NA
v_gene: TRBV7-9
abundance: NA
j_gene: TRBJ2-7
CDR3nt: TGTGCCAGCAGCCTGGAGGTGGGTGATAGCGAAAACTACGAGCAGTACTTC
CDR3aa: CASSLEVGDSENYEQYF

len: 14
d_gene: NA
v_gene: TRBV18
abundance: once
j_gene: TRBJ1-2
CDR3nt: TGTGCCAGCTCACCCATTTATAGAGACAGTGGCTACACCTTC
CDR3aa: CASSPIYRDSGYTF

len: 15
d_gene: NA
v_gene: TRBV4-3
abundance: NA
j_gene: TRBJ2-6
CDR3nt: TGCGCCAGCAGCCTCCTCAGGGCTGGGGCCAACGTCCTGACTTTC
CDR3aa: CASSLLRAGANVLTF

len: 15
d_gene: NA
v_gene: TRBV6-5
abundance: NA
j_gene: TRBJ2-1
CDR3nt: TGTGCCAGCAGGATCACAGGGTCCTCCTACAATGAGCAGTTCTTC
CDR3aa: CASRITGSSYNEQFF

len: 14
d_gene: NA
v_gene: TRBV7-2
abundance: NA
j_gene: TRBJ2-7
CDR3nt: TGTGCCAGCAGCCCAGGCCTTAGCCATTACGAGCAGTACTTC
CDR3aa: CASSPGLSHYEQYF

len: 13
d_gene: NA
v_gene: TRBV7-8
abundance: once
j_gene: TRBJ2-1
CDR3nt: TGTGCCAGCAGCTTATCAGATTACAATGAGCAGTTCTTC
CDR3aa: CASSLSDYNEQFF

len: 12
d_gene: NA
v_gene: TRBV12-5
abundance: NA
j_gene: TRBJ2-1
CDR3nt: TGTGCTAGTGGTTCGGGGGTGCATGAGCAGTTCTTC
CDR3aa: CASGSGVHEQFF

len: 14
d_gene: NA
v_gene: TRBV1
abundance: NA
j_gene: TRBJ1-3
CDR3nt: TGCACCAGCAGCCCAGGGGACTCTGGAAACACCATATATTTT
CDR3aa: CTSSPGDSGNTIYF

len: 14
d_gene: NA
v_gene: TRBV29-1
abundance: NA
j_gene: TRBJ2-1
CDR3nt: TGCAGCGTTGAAGAAGGAACCTTATGGAATGAGCAGTTCTTC
CDR3aa: CSVEEGTLWNEQFF

len: 16
d_gene: NA
v_gene: TRBV19
abundance: NA
j_gene: TRBJ1-3
CDR3nt: TGTGCCAGTAGCCCCTCCACAGTAAGCTCTGGAAACACCATATATTTT
CDR3aa: CASSPSTVSSGNTIYF

len: 19
d_gene: NA
v_gene: TRBV2
abundance: NA
j_gene: TRBJ2-1
CDR3nt: TGTGCCAGCTTAAGAAGGACCCTGGAGAAATGGAGCTCCTACAATGAGCAGTTCTTC
CDR3aa: CASLRRTLEKWSSYNEQFF

len: 10
d_gene: NA
v_gene: TRBV29-1
abundance: NA
j_gene: TRBJ2-5
CDR3nt: TGCAGCGTTGGGGGAGAGACCCAGTACTTC
CDR3aa: CSVGGETQYF

len: 15
d_gene: NA
v_gene: TRBV5-1
abundance: NA
j_gene: TRBJ2-7
CDR3nt: TGCGCCAGCAGCTTGGTTGCCACCGATGGATACGAGCAGTACTTC
CDR3aa: CASSLVATDGYEQYF

len: 13
d_gene: NA
v_gene: TRBV12-5
abundance: NA
j_gene: TRBJ2-5
CDR3nt: TGTGCTAGTGGTTTGGGGGGTTCGGAGACCCAGTACTTC
CDR3aa: CASGLGGSETQYF

len: 14
d_gene: TRBD1
v_gene: TRBV27
abundance: NA
j_gene: TRBJ2-7
CDR3nt: TGTGCCAGCAGTTTCGGGACAGGGGACTACGAGCAGTACTTC
CDR3aa: CASSFGTGDYEQYF

len: 15
d_gene: TRBD2
v_gene: TRBV7-2
abundance: NA
j_gene: TRBJ2-5
CDR3nt: TGTGCCAGCAGCTCCCGACTAGCGGGAAGTGAGACCCAGTACTTC
CDR3aa: CASSSRLAGSETQYF

len: 13
d_gene: NA
v_gene: TRBV29-1
abundance: NA
j_gene: TRBJ1-1
CDR3nt: TGCAGCGTTGAAGAAGTCGCGGACACTGAAGCTTTCTTT
CDR3aa: CSVEEVADTEAFF

len: 16
d_gene: TRBD1
v_gene: TRBV25-1
abundance: NA
j_gene: TRBJ2-1
CDR3nt: TGTGCCACCTCACTACCGGGACAGGGTTCCTACAATGAGCAGTTCTTC
CDR3aa: CATSLPGQGSYNEQFF

len: 14
d_gene: NA
v_gene: TRBV7-8
abundance: NA
j_gene: TRBJ2-7
CDR3nt: TGTGCCAGCAGCGGAAGGACAATCCCGTACGAGCAGTACTTC
CDR3aa: CASSGRTIPYEQYF

len: 12
d_gene: NA
v_gene: TRBV10-3
abundance: NA
j_gene: TRBJ2-7
CDR3nt: TGTGCCATCAGTGACTCCTCCTACGAGCAGTACTTC
CDR3aa: CAISDSSYEQYF

len: 14
d_gene: NA
v_gene: TRBV28
abundance: NA
j_gene: TRBJ1-2
CDR3nt: TGTGCCAGCAGTTTCGGGTCGGCGTTGGGTGGCTACACCTTC
CDR3aa: CASSFGSALGGYTF

len: 17
d_gene: TRBD1
v_gene: TRBV4-3
abundance: NA
j_gene: TRBJ1-2
CDR3nt: TGCGCCAGCAGCCAAGGGACAGGAGAGTGGGAGGTCTATGGCTACACCTTC
CDR3aa: CASSQGTGEWEVYGYTF

len: 17
d_gene: TRBD1
v_gene: TRBV30
abundance: once
j_gene: TRBJ1-2
CDR3nt: TGTGCCTGGAGTGTAATCCGGGACAGGACCAAAAGGGATGGCTACACCTTC
CDR3aa: CAWSVIRDRTKRDGYTF

len: 15
d_gene: NA
v_gene: TRBV5-4
abundance: NA
j_gene: TRBJ1-1
CDR3nt: TGTGCCAGCAGGGGGGCGGAGGGGATGAACACTGAAGCTTTCTTT
CDR3aa: CASRGAEGMNTEAFF

len: 17
d_gene: TRBD1
v_gene: TRBV7-9
abundance: NA
j_gene: TRBJ2-7
CDR3nt: TGTGCCAGCAGCTCCTTCGTCAGGACAGGGGCATCCTACGAGCAGTACTTC
CDR3aa: CASSSFVRTGASYEQYF

len: 15
d_gene: TRBD1
v_gene: TRBV7-9
abundance: NA
j_gene: TRBJ2-2
CDR3nt: TGTGCCAGCAGCACCGGGACAGGGTCCCCCGGGGAGCTGTTTTTT
CDR3aa: CASSTGTGSPGELFF

len: 15
d_gene: TRBD2
v_gene: TRBV29-1
abundance: NA
j_gene: TRBJ2-3
CDR3nt: TGCAGCGTTGAACGGGCTAGCGGAAGCACAGATACGCAGTATTTT
CDR3aa: CSVERASGSTDTQYF

len: 14
d_gene: TRBD1
v_gene: TRBV7-9
abundance: NA
j_gene: TRBJ1-5
CDR3nt: TGTGCCAGCAGCTTGACAGGGTCCAATCAGCCCCAGCATTTT
CDR3aa: CASSLTGSNQPQHF

len: 15
d_gene: NA
v_gene: TRBV29-1
abundance: NA
j_gene: TRBJ2-5
CDR3nt: TGCAGCGTTCCCCCCGTTCAGGGACGGGTCGAGACCCAGTACTTC
CDR3aa: CSVPPVQGRVETQYF

len: 16
d_gene: TRBD2
v_gene: TRBV7-9
abundance: NA
j_gene: TRBJ2-7
CDR3nt: TGTGCCAGCAGAGGGGTAGCGGGACTAGCGGGAGTCGAGCAATACTTC
CDR3aa: CASRGVAGLAGVEQYF

len: 14
d_gene: NA
v_gene: TRBV5-5
abundance: NA
j_gene: TRBJ2-2
CDR3nt: TGTGCCAGCAGCTTCTGGGGGTCCCACGGGGAGCTGTTTTTT
CDR3aa: CASSFWGSHGELFF

len: 15
d_gene: NA
v_gene: TRBV28
abundance: once
j_gene: TRBJ1-1
CDR3nt: TGTGCCAGCAGTGCCTTACAGGGCATGAACACTGAAGCTTTCTTT
CDR3aa: CASSALQGMNTEAFF

len: 15
d_gene: NA
v_gene: TRBV6-1
abundance: NA
j_gene: TRBJ2-7
CDR3nt: TGTGCCAGCAGTGACTCGGCAGGTCTTTACCACGAGCAGTACTTC
CDR3aa: CASSDSAGLYHEQYF

len: 15
d_gene: TRBD2
v_gene: TRBV27
abundance: NA
j_gene: TRBJ2-3
CDR3nt: TGTGCCAGCAGTGGACTAGCGGGTCCCACAGATACGCAGTATTTT
CDR3aa: CASSGLAGPTDTQYF

len: 17
d_gene: TRBD2
v_gene: TRBV4-2
abundance: NA
j_gene: TRBJ2-3
CDR3nt: TGTGCCAGCAGCCAAGAAGACGGACTAGCGGACACAGATACGCAGTATTTT
CDR3aa: CASSQEDGLADTDTQYF

len: 13
d_gene: NA
v_gene: TRBV10-3
abundance: once
j_gene: TRBJ2-7
CDR3nt: TGTGCCATCAGTGAGTCGATGTCCTACGAGCAGTACTTC
CDR3aa: CAISESMSYEQYF

len: 16
d_gene: TRBD2
v_gene: TRBV27
abundance: NA
j_gene: TRBJ2-2
CDR3nt: TGTGCCAGCAGTTTTTTGCGGGAGTTGAACACCGGGGAGCTGTTTTTT
CDR3aa: CASSFLRELNTGELFF

len: 17
d_gene: NA
v_gene: TRBV28
abundance: NA
j_gene: TRBJ2-7
CDR3nt: TGTGCCAGCAGCCCGGACATACAGTTAGGGGATTCCTACGAGCAGTACTTC
CDR3aa: CASSPDIQLGDSYEQYF

len: 15
d_gene: NA
v_gene: TRBV4-1
abundance: NA
j_gene: TRBJ2-5
CDR3nt: TGCGCCAGCAGCCAAGAACAAGCAGCTCAAGAGACCCAGTACTTC
CDR3aa: CASSQEQAAQETQYF

len: 15
d_gene: TRBD2
v_gene: TRBV27
abundance: NA
j_gene: TRBJ2-1
CDR3nt: TGTGCCAGCAGTAATAGCGGGCCAGCCTACAATGAGCAGTTCTTC
CDR3aa: CASSNSGPAYNEQFF

len: 13
d_gene: NA
v_gene: TRBV27
abundance: NA
j_gene: TRBJ1-2
CDR3nt: TGTGCCAGCAGTTTGCAGGCCTCCTATGGCTACACCTTC
CDR3aa: CASSLQASYGYTF

len: 16
d_gene: NA
v_gene: TRBV2
abundance: NA
j_gene: TRBJ2-7
CDR3nt: TGTGCCAGCAGTGGAGAGGTAGCGTCGAGCTCCTACGAGCAGTACTTC
CDR3aa: CASSGEVASSSYEQYF

len: 18
d_gene: TRBD1
v_gene: TRBV2
abundance: NA
j_gene: TRBJ2-4
CDR3nt: TGTGCCAGCAGCCAAACGATCGGGACAGGGGTAGCCAAAAACATTCAGTACTTC
CDR3aa: CASSQTIGTGVAKNIQYF